This T cell receptor beta chain was profiled in a study of CD8 T cells in Susac syndrome. The CDR3 has 14 amino acids. Trimming took off 3 bases at V and 5 bases at J, with 11 bases between the two ends. Germline CDR1 MNHEY, CDR2 SMNVEV (reference sequence). It was with random hexamers that 0.5 to 1 ug RNA was reverse transcribed. TCRdb re-called the immunoSEQ multiplex PCR reads through MiXCR, storing one row per CDR3 protein. This sample has roughly 150,000 distinct CDR3 sequences, with around 95% found just once. The origin of this receptor is a human donor with multiple sclerosis. V and J are TRBV27 and TRBJ2-1; maybe TRBD1 (6 bases). The sequencing sample was made of CD8+ T cells from PBMCs. Here the CDR3 DNA reads TGTGCCAGCAGTTTTTTGGGGGCTCACAATGAGCAGTTCTTC. Translation: CASSFLGAHNEQFF.